This TCR beta chain derives from a study of human T cells and chemical hapten exposure. Study overall: Patients additionally received therapeutic doses of diphenylcyclopropenone on the scalp once a week, and this continued throughout the approximately 26-week study.

Ten or more counts support this clonotype. Antigen: not known. The CDR3 is 11 residues long. CDR1 is MDHEN and CDR2 is SYDVKM in the germline V gene. Trimming pared 2 bases from V and 5 bases from J, leaving 3 bases between. Per the study methods: Between about 20,000 and 690,600 TCRs appeared in each sample, and the median stood at around 92,000. TCRdb re-called the RACE reads with MiXCR, one entry per CDR3 protein. TCRdb assigned the V and J calls; the authors' analysis was not used. Of roughly 38,000 distinct CDR3 sequences in the sample, over 7.5% are singletons; the top ten hold roughly 27%. Time point described: patch test 3, about 24 weeks after DPC sensitization. Treatment specified: therapeutic diphenylcyclopropenone sensitization with weekly scalp DPC. Total RNA came from unfractionated whole blood. Whole-study results and caveats: Counts of TCRs above 1 in 1000 frequency stayed unchanged with DPC sensitization.

The V and J genes are TRBV28 and TRBJ1-1, with D unresolved. The sequence came from a man aged 50-59 years with alopecia areata. Some clones in this sample may be carry-over from other donors' samples. The specimen was whole blood, collected in connection with sensitization to the hapten diphenylcyclopropenone (DPC). CDR3 DNA sequence: TGTGCCAGCAGTTTAGAAACTGAAGCTTTCTTT. It codes for CASSLETEAFF.